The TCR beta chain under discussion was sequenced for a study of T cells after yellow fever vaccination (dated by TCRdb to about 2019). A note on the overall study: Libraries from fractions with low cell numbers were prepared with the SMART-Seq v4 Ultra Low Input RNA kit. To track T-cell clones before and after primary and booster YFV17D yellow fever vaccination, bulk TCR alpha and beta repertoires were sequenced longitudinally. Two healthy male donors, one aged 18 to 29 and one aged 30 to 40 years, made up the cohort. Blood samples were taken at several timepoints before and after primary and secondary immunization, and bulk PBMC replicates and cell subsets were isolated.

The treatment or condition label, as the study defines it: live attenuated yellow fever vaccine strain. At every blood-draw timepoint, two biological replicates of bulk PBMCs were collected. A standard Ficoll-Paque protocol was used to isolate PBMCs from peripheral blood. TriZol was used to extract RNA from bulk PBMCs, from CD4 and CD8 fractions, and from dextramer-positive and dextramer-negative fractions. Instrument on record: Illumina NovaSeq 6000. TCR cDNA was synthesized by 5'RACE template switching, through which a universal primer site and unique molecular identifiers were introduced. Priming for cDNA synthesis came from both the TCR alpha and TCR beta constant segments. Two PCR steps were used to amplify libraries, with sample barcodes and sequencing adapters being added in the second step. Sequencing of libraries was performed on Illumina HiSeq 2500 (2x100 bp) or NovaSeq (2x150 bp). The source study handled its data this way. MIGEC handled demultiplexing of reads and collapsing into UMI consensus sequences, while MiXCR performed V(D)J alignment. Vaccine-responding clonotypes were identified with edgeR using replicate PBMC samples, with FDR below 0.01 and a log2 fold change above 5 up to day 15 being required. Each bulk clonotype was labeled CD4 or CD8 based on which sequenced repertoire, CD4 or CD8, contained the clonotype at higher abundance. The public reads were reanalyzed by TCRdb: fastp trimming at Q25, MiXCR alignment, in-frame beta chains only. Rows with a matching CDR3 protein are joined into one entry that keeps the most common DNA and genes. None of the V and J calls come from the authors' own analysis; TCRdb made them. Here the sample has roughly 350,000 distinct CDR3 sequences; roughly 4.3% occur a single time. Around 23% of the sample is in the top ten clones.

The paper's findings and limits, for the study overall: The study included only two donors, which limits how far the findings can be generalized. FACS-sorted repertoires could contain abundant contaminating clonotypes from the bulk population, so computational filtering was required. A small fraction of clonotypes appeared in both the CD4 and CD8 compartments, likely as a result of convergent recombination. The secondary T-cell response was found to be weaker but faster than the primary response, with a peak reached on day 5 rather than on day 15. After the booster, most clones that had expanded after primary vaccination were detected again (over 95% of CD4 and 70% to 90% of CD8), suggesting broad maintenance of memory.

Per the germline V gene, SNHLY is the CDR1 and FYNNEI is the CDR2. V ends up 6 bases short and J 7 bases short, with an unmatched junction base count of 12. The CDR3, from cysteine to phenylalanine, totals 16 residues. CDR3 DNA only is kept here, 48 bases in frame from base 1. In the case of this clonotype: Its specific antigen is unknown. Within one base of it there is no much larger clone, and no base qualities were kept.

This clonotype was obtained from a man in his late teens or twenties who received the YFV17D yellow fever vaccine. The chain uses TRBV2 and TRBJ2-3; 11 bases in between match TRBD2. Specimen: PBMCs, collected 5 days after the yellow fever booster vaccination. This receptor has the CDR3 CASSRPIAGGNYTQYF. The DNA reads TGTGCCAGCAGCCGCCCCATAGCGGGGGGGAATTATACGCAGTATTTT.